This TCR beta chain was documented in a study of PD-L1 blockade in urothelial cancer. Study overall: Patients had been given 0 to 3 earlier chemotherapy regimens.

The CDR3 covers 10 residues. CDR1 is LNHDA and CDR2 is SQIVND in the germline V gene (reference sequence). The ends were cut back, 9 bases at V and 5 bases at J, with 5 bases in the middle. Generated by immunoSEQ multiplex PCR, the TCRdb table keeps only in-frame clones and is missing some. Here the sample spans under 95,000 clones, about four fifths being singletons. Time point specified: pretreatment peripheral blood. Sample contribution per patient ranged from 1 to 8, covering pretreatment and on-treatment. The sample here was PBMCs, taken around atezolizumab (anti-PD-L1) treatment. This sequence joins TRBV19 and TRBJ1-5; no clear D. This TCR was recovered from a man aged 60 to 75 with urothelial cancer. CDR3 protein: CASGDQPQHF. The CDR3 DNA reads as TGTGCCAGCGGGGATCAGCCCCAGCATTTT.